Below, one TCR beta chain is given with its context. Its antigen is unknown. Libraries of TCR beta came from quantitative 5'-RACE with molecular barcodes. MiXCR was run by TCRdb on the 5' RACE reads, yielding one entry per CDR3 protein. Among about 130,000 distinct CDR3 sequences, under 20% were seen once, and the ten largest hold 33%. The source of the sample is a study of CD8 T cells in ankylosing spondylitis. Whole-study results and caveats: A number of the motif variants had already been described in reactive arthritis synovial fluid and blood. Seemingly distinctive of ankylosing spondylitis blood was a TCR beta motif formed by eight highly homologous variants.

CDR1 and CDR2 (germline): DFQATT, SNEGSKA (reference sequence). The CDR3 is 14 amino acids. Sequencing was carried out using blood, either unsorted or a sorted T cell fraction (not recorded which). The sequence was collected from a male donor with ankylosing spondylitis. This sequence joins TRBV20-1 and TRBJ2-1; TRBD2 matches at 11 bases. As DNA, the CDR3 is TGCAGCTCCTCAGAAACTAGCGGGAGCCCTGAGCAGTTCTTC. This encodes CSSSETSGSPEQFF.